One T cell receptor (beta chain) is described in this entry. Researchers ran the PCR with 60 Vbeta and 13 Jbeta primers. Clones were read by immunoSEQ multiplex PCR, and TCRdb kept only the in-frame ones, dropping some. Of fewer than 200,000 clones detected, approximately 80% appear once; the ten largest clones hold just over 4.5%. In germline, CDR1 is LNHDA, CDR2 SQIVND (reference sequence). V was shortened by 2 bases and J by 1 base, with 8 bases between the two germline ends. The CDR3 runs 14 residues. These data are taken from a study of cytomegalovirus exposure and HLA in healthy donors. This sequence joins TRBV19 and TRBJ1-1; D not resolved. The sequenced material came from PBMCs. The TCR comes from a woman between 50 and 59 years old in good health and CMV-seropositive. CDR3 in DNA: TGTGCCAGTAGTATAACCCCAGGGAACACTGAAGCTTTCTTT. It specifies CASSITPGNTEAFF.